These T cell receptor beta chains were read from a single sample in a study of OX40 agonist ivuxolimab in advanced cancers. Profiled with immunoSEQ multiplex PCR; TCRdb holds only in-frame clones, not every one. The sample gives approximately 12,000 clones, under 80% of which show up once; 26% is in the top ten. Sample: CD4+ or CD8+ T cells sorted from blood, taken in a trial of the OX40 agonist ivuxolimab. The receptors were gathered from an adult with an advanced solid tumor such as melanoma, head and neck, liver or kidney cancer. Both conserved end residues are trimmed from each CDR3. Fields, in order: J gene, CDR3 length, V gene, CDR3 protein.

>TRBJ2-7|10|TRBV10-3
AINRGQYEQY
>TRBJ2-1|12|TRBV6-5
ASSYAPGGNEQF
>TRBJ2-7|13|TRBV11-3
ASSIRDSSSYEQY
>TRBJ1-5|12|TRBV5-1
ASSPEQGLQPQH
>TRBJ1-1|11|TRBV7-3
ASSPTPYTEAF
>TRBJ1-2|11|TRBV19
ASSGEGAYGYT
>TRBJ2-1|17|TRBV10-3
AISESLTSSDKLRNEQF
>TRBJ2-7|10|TRBV11-3
ASSFSGSEQY
>TRBJ1-1|9|TRBV27
ASTSGFEAF
>TRBJ1-3|9|TRBV20-1
SARKGLAIY
>TRBJ2-7|11|TRBV9
ASSVGYSYEQY
>TRBJ1-5|10|TRBV6-1
ASSHGNQPQH
>TRBJ1-6|13|TRBV4-3
ASSQDTGRDSPLH
>TRBJ1-2|15|TRBV18
ASSPGEGFDANYGYT
>TRBJ2-7|12|TRBV15
ATSRESVHYEQY
>TRBJ1-1|13|TRBV9
ASSGGGKPSTEAF
>TRBJ2-7|15|TRBV28
ASSLLLGQGDHYEQY
>TRBJ2-3|15|TRBV7-3
ASSLNIGSSSTDTQY
>TRBJ1-5|12|TRBV28
ATRGVGSNQPQH
>TRBJ2-7|11|TRBV28
ASREGGYDEQY